The rows below give T cell receptor beta chains drawn from one sample of a study of blood T cells in healthy people across ages. TCRdb re-called the 5' RACE reads through MiXCR, storing one row per CDR3 protein. The table shows nearly 800,000 distinct CDR3 sequences, with 56% occurring only once. Sequenced: blood. These receptors all come from a man between 35 and 55 years old in good health. The CDR3 runs from the conserved cysteine through the conserved F or W. The D gene is left open where the match is weak. Clone sizes are given selectively: once, few, many, or a class where the clone is expanded.

V	size	D	J	DNA	CDR3
TRBV7-3	.	.	TRBJ2-6	TGTGCCAGCAGCTTAACAGGTCCCGGCTCTGGGGCCAACGTCCTGACTTTC	CASSLTGPGSGANVLTF
TRBV20-1	few	.	TRBJ2-3	TGCAGTGCTAGTTTCGGGACACCATTAACAGATACGCAGTATTTT	CSASFGTPLTDTQYF
TRBV24-1	.	.	TRBJ1-1	TGTGCCACCAGGGGACCGAAGAACACTGAAGCTTTCTTT	CATRGPKNTEAFF
TRBV6-6	few	TRBD1	TRBJ2-5	TGTGCCAGCAGTTACCTCCGTGACAGGGGTGGGGAGACCCAGTACTTC	CASSYLRDRGGETQYF
TRBV19	.	TRBD1	TRBJ1-2	TGTGCCAGTAGGATGACAGGGGAGTTTGGGGGCTACACCTTC	CASRMTGEFGGYTF
TRBV10-2	.	.	TRBJ2-5	TGCGCCAGCAGTGAGAGGGCTGACAGACGCGAGACCCAGTACTTC	CASSERADRRETQYF
TRBV20-1	.	.	TRBJ2-4	TGCAGTGCTAGAGACCCAGCCAAAAACATTCAGTACTTC	CSARDPAKNIQYF
TRBV7-3	.	.	TRBJ2-3	TGTGCCAGCAGCTTAATACATGGGGATACGCAGTATTTT	CASSLIHGDTQYF
TRBV29-1	many	.	TRBJ2-5	TGCAGCGTTGAAGGTGGGAACCAAGAGACCCAGTACTTC	CSVEGGNQETQYF
TRBV7-2	few	.	TRBJ2-5	TGTGCCAGCAGCCTGGAACGGTCGTACCAAGAGACCCAGTACTTC	CASSLERSYQETQYF
TRBV6-6	.	.	TRBJ2-3	TGTGCCAGCAGTGCGAAGGGGTATTTGGATACGCAGTATTTT	CASSAKGYLDTQYF
TRBV28	few	TRBD1	TRBJ2-4	TGTGCCAGCAGGACAGGGGGCAAGGGGGCCAAAAACATTCAGTACTTC	CASRTGGKGAKNIQYF
TRBV6-1	many	.	TRBJ2-5	TGTGCCAGCAGTGAAGCGGTAGGGGGCCAAGAGACCCAGTACTTC	CASSEAVGGQETQYF
TRBV28	.	.	TRBJ2-1	TGTGCCAGCAGTTTATATCCCAATGAGCAGTTCTTC	CASSLYPNEQFF
TRBV10-3	.	TRBD1	TRBJ1-1	TGTGCCATCAGCGGACAGGGGGGGTCGGCCACTGAAGCTTTCTTT	CAISGQGGSATEAFF
TRBV28	once	TRBD1	TRBJ2-3	TGTGCCAGCAGTTCACCAGTTATCAGGACAGGGGCGGCGGATACGCAGTATTTT	CASSSPVIRTGAADTQYF
TRBV20-1	.	TRBD2	TRBJ2-7	TGCAGTGCTAGAGATGAGACTAGCGGGAGACTCTTTGGGAATGAGCAGTACTTC	CSARDETSGRLFGNEQYF
TRBV9	.	.	TRBJ1-1	TGTGCCAGCAGCCAATCCAACAGGGTTAACACTGAAGCTTTCTTT	CASSQSNRVNTEAFF
TRBV7-6	.	.	TRBJ2-7	TGTGCCAGCAGCCGAATGACCTCCGCGCAGTACTTC	CASSRMTSAQYF
TRBV6-2/TRBV6-3	.	TRBD2	TRBJ2-4	TGTGCCAGCAGTTCTGGCCCTAGCGGGTCTATTGCCAAAAACATTCAGTACTTC	CASSSGPSGSIAKNIQYF
TRBV6-5	few	.	TRBJ2-3	TGTGCCAGCAGAGAAGAGTGGCGGTCAGATACGCAGTATTTT	CASREEWRSDTQYF
TRBV27	few	.	TRBJ1-2	TGTGCCAGCAGTCCCTTAAGCAAGGTTGGGGCTAACTATGGCTACACCTTC	CASSPLSKVGANYGYTF
TRBV7-6	few	.	TRBJ1-2	TGTGCCAGCAGCTTAATCCCGGGGGATGGATATGGCTACACCTTC	CASSLIPGDGYGYTF
TRBV5-1	.	.	TRBJ2-5	TGCGCCAGCAGCTTATGGGCAGACCAAGAGACCCAGTACTTC	CASSLWADQETQYF
TRBV7-9	few	.	TRBJ1-2	TGTGCCAGCAGCGGAGCTTGGCGGAACTATGGCTACACCTTC	CASSGAWRNYGYTF
TRBV7-9	.	.	TRBJ1-1	TGTGCCAGCAGCTCCCGACAGAGTATGAACACTGAAGCTTTCTTT	CASSSRQSMNTEAFF
TRBV13	few	.	TRBJ2-5	TGTGCCAGCAGCTTAACGTCAGAACTTAGCAAACTTAGGGATGAGCAGTACTTC	CASSLTSELSKLRDEQYF